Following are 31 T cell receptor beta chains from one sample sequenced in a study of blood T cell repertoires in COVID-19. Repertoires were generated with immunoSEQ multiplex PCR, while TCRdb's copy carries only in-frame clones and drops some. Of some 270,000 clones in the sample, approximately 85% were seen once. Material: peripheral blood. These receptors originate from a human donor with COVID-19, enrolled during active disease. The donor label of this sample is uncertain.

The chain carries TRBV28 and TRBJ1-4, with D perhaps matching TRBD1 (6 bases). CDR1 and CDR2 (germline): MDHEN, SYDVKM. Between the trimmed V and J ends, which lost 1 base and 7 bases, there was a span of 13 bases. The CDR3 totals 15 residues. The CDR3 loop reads CASSLSGEGGEKLFF. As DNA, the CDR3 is TGTGCCAGCAGTTTATCAGGGGAAGGGGGTGAAAAACTGTTTTTT.

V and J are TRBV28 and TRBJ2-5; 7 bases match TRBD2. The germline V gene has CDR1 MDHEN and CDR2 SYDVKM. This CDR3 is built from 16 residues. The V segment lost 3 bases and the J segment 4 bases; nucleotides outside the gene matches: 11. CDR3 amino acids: CASSFSVAGRGETQYF. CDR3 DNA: TGTGCCAGCAGTTTCTCGGTGGCAGGGAGGGGAGAGACCCAGTACTTC.

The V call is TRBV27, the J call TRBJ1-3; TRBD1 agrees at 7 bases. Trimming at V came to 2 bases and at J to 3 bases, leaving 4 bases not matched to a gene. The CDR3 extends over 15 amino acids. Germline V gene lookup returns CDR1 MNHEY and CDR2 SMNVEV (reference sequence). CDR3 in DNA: TGTGCCAGCAGTTTAATCCCAGGGGGTGGAAACACCATATATTTT. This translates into CASSLIPGGGNTIYF.

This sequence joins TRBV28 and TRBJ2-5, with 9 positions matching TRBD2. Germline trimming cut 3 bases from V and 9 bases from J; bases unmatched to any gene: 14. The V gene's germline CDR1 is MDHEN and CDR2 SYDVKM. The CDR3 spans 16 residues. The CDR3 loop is CASSFLAGTSRRAQYF. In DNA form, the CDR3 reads TGTGCCAGCAGTTTCCTGGCCGGGACTAGCCGGAGAGCCCAGTACTTC.

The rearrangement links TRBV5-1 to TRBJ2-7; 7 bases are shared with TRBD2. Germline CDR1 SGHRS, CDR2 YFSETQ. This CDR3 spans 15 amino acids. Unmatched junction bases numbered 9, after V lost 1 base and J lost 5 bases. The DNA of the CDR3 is TGCGCCAGCAGCTTGTCCTCGGGGGGTGGCAACGAGCAGTACTTC. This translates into CASSLSSGGGNEQYF.

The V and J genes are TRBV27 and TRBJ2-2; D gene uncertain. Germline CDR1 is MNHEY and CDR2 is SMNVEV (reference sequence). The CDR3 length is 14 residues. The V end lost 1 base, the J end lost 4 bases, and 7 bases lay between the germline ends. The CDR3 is CASSLWSSTGELFF. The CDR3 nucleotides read TGTGCCAGCAGTTTATGGTCCAGCACCGGGGAGCTGTTTTTT.

As DNA, the CDR3 is TGTGCCAGCAGTTTCAGGACACCAAATAGGGGGTCTTTCTTCTATGGCTACACCTTC. As protein: CASSFRTPNRGSFFYGYTF. V and J are TRBV27 and TRBJ1-2; D perhaps matches TRBD1 (6 bases). The CDR3 spans 19 residues. Trimming removed 3 bases from V and 4 bases from J, with 27 bases in between. Germline lookup yields CDR1 MNHEY and CDR2 SMNVEV (reference sequence).

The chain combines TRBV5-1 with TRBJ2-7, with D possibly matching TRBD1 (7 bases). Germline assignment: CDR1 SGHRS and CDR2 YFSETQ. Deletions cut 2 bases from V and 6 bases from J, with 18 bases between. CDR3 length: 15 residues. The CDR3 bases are TGCGCCAGCAGCTTTGGGCAGGGGGGATTCGCCGAGCAGTACTTC. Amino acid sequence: CASSFGQGGFAEQYF.

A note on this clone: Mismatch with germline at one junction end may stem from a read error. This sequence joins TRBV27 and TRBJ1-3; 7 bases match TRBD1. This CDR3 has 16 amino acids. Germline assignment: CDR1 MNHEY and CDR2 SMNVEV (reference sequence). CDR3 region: CASSLKQGLAGNTIYF. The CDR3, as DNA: TGTGCTAGCAGTCTGAAACAGGGGTTAGCTGGAAACACCATATATTTT.

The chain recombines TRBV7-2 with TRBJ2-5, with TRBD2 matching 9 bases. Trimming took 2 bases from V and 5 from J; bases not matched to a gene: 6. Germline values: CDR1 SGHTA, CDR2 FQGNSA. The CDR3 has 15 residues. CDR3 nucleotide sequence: TGTGCCAGCAGCTTACAAGCGGGAGGAGGGGAGACCCAGTACTTC. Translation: CASSLQAGGGETQYF.

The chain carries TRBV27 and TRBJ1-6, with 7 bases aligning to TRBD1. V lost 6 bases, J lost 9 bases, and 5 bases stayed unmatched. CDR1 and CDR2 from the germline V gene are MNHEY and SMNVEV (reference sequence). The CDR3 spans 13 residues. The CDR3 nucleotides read TGTGCCAGCAGGCTGACAGGGATTTCACCCCTCCACTTT. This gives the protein CASRLTGISPLHF.

CDR3: CASSLWSDRGAGSNQPQHF. DNA for the CDR3: TGTGCCAGCAGTTTATGGAGCGACAGGGGCGCGGGTAGCAATCAGCCCCAGCATTTT. The chain recombines TRBV28 with TRBJ1-5; 8 bases map to TRBD1. CDR3 size: 19 residues. V dropped 0 bases and J dropped 0; count of bases not matched to a gene: 10. In germline, CDR1 is MDHEN, CDR2 SYDVKM.

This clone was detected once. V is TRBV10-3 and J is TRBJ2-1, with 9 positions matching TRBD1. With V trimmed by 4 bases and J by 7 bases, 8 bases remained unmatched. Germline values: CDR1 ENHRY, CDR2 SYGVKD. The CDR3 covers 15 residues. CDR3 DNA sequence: TGTGCCATCAGTGTCGGGACAGGGTCTTTTAATGAGCAGTTCTTC. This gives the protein CAISVGTGSFNEQFF.

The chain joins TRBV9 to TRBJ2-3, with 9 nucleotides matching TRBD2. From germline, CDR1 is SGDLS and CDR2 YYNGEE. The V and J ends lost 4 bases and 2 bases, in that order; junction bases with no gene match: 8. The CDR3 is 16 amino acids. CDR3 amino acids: CASSFFSGSFTDTQYF. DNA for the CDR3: TGTGCCAGCAGCTTTTTTAGCGGGAGCTTCACAGATACGCAGTATTTT. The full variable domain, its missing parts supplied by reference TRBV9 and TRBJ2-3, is DSGVTQTPKHLITATGQRVTLRCSPRSGDLSVYWYQQSLDQGLQFLIQYYNGEERAKGNILERFSAQQFPDLHSELNLSSLELGDSALYFCASSFFSGSFTDTQYFGPGTRLTVL.

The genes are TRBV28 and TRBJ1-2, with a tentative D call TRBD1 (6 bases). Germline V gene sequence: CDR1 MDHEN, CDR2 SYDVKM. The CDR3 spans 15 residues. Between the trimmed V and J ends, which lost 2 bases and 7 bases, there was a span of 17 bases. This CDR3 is CASSLLRTEDGGYTF. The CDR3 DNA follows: TGTGCCAGCAGTTTACTGAGGACAGAAGATGGTGGCTACACCTTC.

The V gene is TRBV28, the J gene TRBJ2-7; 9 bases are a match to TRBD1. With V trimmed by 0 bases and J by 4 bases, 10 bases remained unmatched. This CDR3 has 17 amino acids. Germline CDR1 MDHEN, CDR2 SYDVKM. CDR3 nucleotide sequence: TGTGCCAGCAGTTTATGGGATCTGGGACAGGGAGTGTACGAGCAGTACTTC. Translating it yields CASSLWDLGQGVYEQYF.

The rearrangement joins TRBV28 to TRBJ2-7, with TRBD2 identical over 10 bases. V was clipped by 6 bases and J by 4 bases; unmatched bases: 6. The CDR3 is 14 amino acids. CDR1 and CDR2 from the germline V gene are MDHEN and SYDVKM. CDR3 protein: CASRGAGGAYEQYF. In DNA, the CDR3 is TGTGCCAGCAGGGGAGCGGGAGGGGCATACGAGCAGTACTTC.

The CDR3 sequence: CASSPRGGTNYGYTF. CDR3 nucleotide sequence: TGTGCCAGCTCACCCCGGGGGGGGACGAACTATGGCTACACCTTC. The V gene is TRBV18, the J gene TRBJ1-2; tentatively, D is TRBD1 (5 bases). V was shortened by 3 bases and J by 2 bases, with 13 bases between the two germline ends. The CDR3 spans 15 residues. Germline V gives CDR1 KGHSH, CDR2 LQKENI.

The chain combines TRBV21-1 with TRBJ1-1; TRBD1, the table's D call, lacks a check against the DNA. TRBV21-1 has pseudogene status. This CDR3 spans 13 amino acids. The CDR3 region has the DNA TGTGCCAGCAGCAAACAGGGCGCAACTGAAGCTTTCTTT. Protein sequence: CASSKQGATEAFF.

CDR3 sequence (DNA): TGTGCCAGCAGCCCCGGACTAGCGGGAGGGTCCTACAATGAGCAGTTCTTC. Translating it yields CASSPGLAGGSYNEQFF. The chain uses TRBV5-6 and TRBJ2-1, with 15 bases matching TRBD2. Trimming removed 4 bases from V and 1 base from J; junction bases left unmatched: 3. The CDR3 consists of 17 residues. Germline loops: CDR1 SGHDT, CDR2 YYEEEE.

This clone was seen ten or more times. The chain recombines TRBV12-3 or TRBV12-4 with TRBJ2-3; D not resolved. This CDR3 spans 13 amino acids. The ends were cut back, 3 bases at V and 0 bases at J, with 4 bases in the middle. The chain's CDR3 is CASSFQSTDTQYF. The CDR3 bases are TGTGCCAGCAGTTTCCAAAGCACAGATACGCAGTATTTT.

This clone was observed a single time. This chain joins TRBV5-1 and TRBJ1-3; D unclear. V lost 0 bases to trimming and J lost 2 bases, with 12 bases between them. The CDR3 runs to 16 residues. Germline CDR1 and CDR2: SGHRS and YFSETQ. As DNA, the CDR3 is TGCGCCAGCAGCTTGGAGGTGCTCCAGGCTGGAAACACCATATATTTT. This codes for CASSLEVLQAGNTIYF.

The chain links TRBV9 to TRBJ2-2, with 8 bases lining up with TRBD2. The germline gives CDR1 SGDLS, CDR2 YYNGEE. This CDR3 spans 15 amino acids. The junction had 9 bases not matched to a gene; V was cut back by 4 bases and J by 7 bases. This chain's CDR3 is CASSSAGGAGGELFF. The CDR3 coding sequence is TGTGCCAGCAGCAGCGCCGGGGGGGCTGGCGGGGAGCTGTTTTTT.

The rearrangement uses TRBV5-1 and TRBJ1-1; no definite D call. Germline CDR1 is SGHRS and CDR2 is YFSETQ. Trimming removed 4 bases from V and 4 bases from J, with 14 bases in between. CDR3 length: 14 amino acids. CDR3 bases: TGCGCCAGCAGCCCCAGCGGATCTAGCACTGAAGCTTTCTTT. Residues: CASSPSGSSTEAFF.

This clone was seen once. This chain's CDR3 is CASSLPSGSPEQFF. CDR3 coding DNA: TGTGCCAGCAGTTTACCGAGCGGGAGTCCCGAGCAGTTCTTC. The chain uses TRBV28 and TRBJ2-1, with 8 positions matching TRBD2. Losses at the gene ends were 2 bases for V and 10 bases for J; bases not matched to a gene: 7. This CDR3 has 14 amino acids. CDR1 and CDR2 (germline): MDHEN, SYDVKM.

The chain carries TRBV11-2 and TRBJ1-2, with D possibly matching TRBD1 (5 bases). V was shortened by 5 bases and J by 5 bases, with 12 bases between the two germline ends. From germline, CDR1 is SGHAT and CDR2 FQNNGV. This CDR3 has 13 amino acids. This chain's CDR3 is CASSLGQYYGYTF. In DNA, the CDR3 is TGTGCCAGCAGCCTAGGACAATATTATGGCTACACCTTC. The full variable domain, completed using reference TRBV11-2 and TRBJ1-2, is EAGVAQSPRYKIIEKRQSVAFWCNPISGHATLYWYQQILGQGPKLLIQFQNNGVVDDSQLPKDRFSAERLKGVDSTLKIQPAKLEDSAVYLCASSLGQYYGYTFGSGTRLTVV.

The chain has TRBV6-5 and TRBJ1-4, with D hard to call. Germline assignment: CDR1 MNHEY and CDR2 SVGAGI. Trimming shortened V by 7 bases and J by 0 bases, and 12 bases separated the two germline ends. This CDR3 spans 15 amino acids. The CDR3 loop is CASTRNVATNEKLFF. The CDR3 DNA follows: TGTGCCAGCACCCGTAATGTCGCAACTAATGAAAAACTGTTTTTT.

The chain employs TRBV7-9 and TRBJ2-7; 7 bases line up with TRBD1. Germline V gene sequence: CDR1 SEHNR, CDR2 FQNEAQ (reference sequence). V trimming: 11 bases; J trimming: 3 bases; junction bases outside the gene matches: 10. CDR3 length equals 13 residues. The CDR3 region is CASIGGSLYEQYF. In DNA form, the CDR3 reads TGTGCCTCCATAGGGGGCTCCCTCTACGAGCAGTACTTC.

CDR3 in amino acids: CASSESDSWSGYTF. CDR3 coding DNA: TGCGCCAGCAGTGAGTCGGACAGCTGGTCGGGCTACACCTTC. V is TRBV10-2 and J is TRBJ1-2, with a possible D match to TRBD1 (6 bases). V was pared by 0 bases and J by 8 bases, with 13 bases between. The CDR3 contains 14 residues. Germline V gene data show CDR1 as WSHSY and CDR2 as SAAADI.

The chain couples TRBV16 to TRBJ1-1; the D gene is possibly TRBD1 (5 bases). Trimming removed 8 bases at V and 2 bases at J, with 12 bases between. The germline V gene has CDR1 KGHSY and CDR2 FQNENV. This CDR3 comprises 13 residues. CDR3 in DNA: TGTGCCAGCCAAAGGACACTTAACACTGAAGCTTTCTTT. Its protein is CASQRTLNTEAFF.

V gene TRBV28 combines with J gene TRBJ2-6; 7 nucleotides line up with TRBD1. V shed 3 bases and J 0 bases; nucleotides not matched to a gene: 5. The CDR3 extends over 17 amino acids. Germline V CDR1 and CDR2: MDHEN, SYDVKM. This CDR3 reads CASSFPGQHSGANVLTF. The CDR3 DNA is TGTGCCAGCAGTTTTCCGGGACAGCACTCTGGGGCCAACGTCCTGACTTTC.